Each of the 9 T cell receptor beta chains below was sequenced from the same sample in a study of Graves' ophthalmopathy and Graves' hyperthyroidism (dated by TCRdb to the late 2010s). The sequencer was an Illumina HiSeq 2000. TCR beta CDR3 regions were amplified from RNA transcripts for repertoire sequencing. The first round of RT-PCR was done with HTBI primers and the Qiagen OneStep RT-PCR kit, and was followed by a second round of multiplex PCR, then size selection and purification. Starting from the raw public reads, TCRdb applied fastp trimming at Q25, assembled clones with MiXCR and retained in-frame beta chains. Each entry is one CDR3 protein sequence, shown with its most common DNA and genes. The sample records nearly 400,000 distinct CDR3 sequences, around 17% of which are singletons. The ten largest clones take up 1.5% to 2% of the sample. Sample: peripheral blood. The origin of the receptors is a woman under 30 with Graves' ophthalmopathy. Donor details come from another sample of the same person, matched by shared clones.

There are many counts of this clonotype. The chain has TRBV6-5 and TRBJ2-2; D might be TRBD2 (6 bases). Germline-derived CDR1 and CDR2 are MNHEY and SVGAGI. This CDR3 contains 15 residues. Deletions cut 4 bases from V and 7 bases from J, with 16 bases between. The CDR3 loop is CASSFSRRGGGELFF. CDR3 DNA sequence: TGTGCCAGCAGTTTTAGCCGGAGGGGTGGCGGGGAGCTGTTTTTT.

This clonotype was seen repeatedly, ten times or more. The chain uses TRBV12-3 or TRBV12-4 and TRBJ1-1; weak D call: TRBD1 (5 bases). This CDR3 contains 16 residues. V dropped 6 bases and J dropped 0 bases, with 17 bases sitting between them. In nucleotides, the CDR3 is TGTGCCAGCAGCCCCAGGGTGCCATCCGTGAACACTGAAGCTTTCTTT. It is translated as CASSPRVPSVNTEAFF.

The gene calls are TRBV7-2 and TRBJ2-5; 7 bases agree with TRBD1. Germline loops: CDR1 SGHTA, CDR2 FQGNSA. Trimming cost V 2 bases and J 5 bases; bases outside gene matches: 8. The CDR3 is 15 amino acids. For the CDR3, the DNA is TGTGCCAGCAGCTTAAATCCGACAGGGTGGGAGACCCAGTACTTC. It translates to CASSLNPTGWETQYF.

This clonotype was counted ten times or more. V is TRBV11-3 and J is TRBJ2-7; TRBD2 agrees at 12 bases. The CDR3 sequence is 19 residues long. From germline, CDR1 is SGHNT and CDR2 YENEEA. After removal of 2 bases from V and 0 bases from J, the junction contained 11 bases not matched to a gene. The CDR3: CASSLWGLAGKPSSYEQYF. CDR3 DNA: TGTGCCAGCAGCTTATGGGGACTAGCGGGTAAACCGAGCTCCTACGAGCAGTACTTC.

This clonotype was seen ten or more times. The rearrangement joins TRBV24-1 to TRBJ1-1; D might be TRBD1 (6 bases). V was cut by 9 bases and J by 5 bases, with 15 bases left in between. Per germline, CDR1 KGHDR and CDR2 SFDVKD. CDR3 length: 13 residues. CDR3 DNA sequence: TGTGCCACCCGAGATCCAGGGGAAACTGAAGCTTTCTTT. Amino acids: CATRDPGETEAFF.

The sample holds many counts of this clonotype. V and J are TRBV6-2 or TRBV6-3 and TRBJ1-1, with D uncertain. Germline lookup yields CDR1 MNHEY and CDR2 SVGEGT. The CDR3 totals 13 residues. Trimming shortened V by 3 bases and J by 0 bases, and 5 bases separated the two germline ends. CDR3 sequence (DNA): TGTGCCAGCAGTTATAGGGTGAACACTGAAGCTTTCTTT. As protein: CASSYRVNTEAFF.

This clonotype was observed at least ten times. At one boundary the junction diverges from the germline segment, which might be a read error. The chain links TRBV29-1 to TRBJ1-1; 7 bases map to TRBD1. Germline loops: CDR1 SQVTM, CDR2 ANQGSEA. This CDR3 contains 13 residues. The CDR3 DNA follows: TGCAACGTTGACGGGACAGTGAACACTGAAGCTTTCTTT. Its protein product is CNVDGTVNTEAFF.

This clonotype has ten or more counts. V gene TRBV30 combines with J gene TRBJ1-1; TRBD1 matches at 9 bases. Germline trimming cut 5 bases from V and 3 bases from J; bases unmatched to any gene: 4. This CDR3 region has 13 residues. The germline V gene encodes CDR1 GTSNPN and CDR2 SVGIG (reference sequence). The CDR3 region has the DNA TGTGCCTGGGGAGGACAGGGGCACACTGAAGCTTTCTTT. Translation: CAWGGQGHTEAFF.

The genes are TRBV7-2 and TRBJ2-5; tentative D call: TRBD1 (6 bases). The germline V and J ends were trimmed by 6 bases and 6 bases, with 17 bases remaining between them. The CDR3 has 14 residues. Germline values: CDR1 SGHTA, CDR2 FQGNSA. CDR3 in amino acids: CASSAGQRWKTQYF. CDR3 nucleotide sequence: TGTGCCAGCAGTGCCGGACAGAGGTGGAAGACCCAGTACTTC.